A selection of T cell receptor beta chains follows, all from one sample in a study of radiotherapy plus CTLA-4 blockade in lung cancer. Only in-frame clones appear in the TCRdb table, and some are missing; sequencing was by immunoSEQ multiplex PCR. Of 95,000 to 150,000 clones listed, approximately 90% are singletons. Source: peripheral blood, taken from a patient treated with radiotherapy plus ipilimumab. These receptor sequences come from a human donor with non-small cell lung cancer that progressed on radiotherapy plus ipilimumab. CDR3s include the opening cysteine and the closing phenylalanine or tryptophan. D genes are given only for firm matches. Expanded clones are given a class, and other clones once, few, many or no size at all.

CDR3aa: CASSQFSTNEKLFF; CDR3nt: TGCGCCAGCAGCCAGTTCTCAACTAATGAAAAACTGTTTTTT; j_gene: TRBJ1-4; v_gene: TRBV4-1; d_gene: .; abundance: .
CDR3aa: CSAYGSGRNNEQFF; CDR3nt: TGCAGCGCCTACGGCAGCGGGAGGAATAATGAGCAGTTCTTC; j_gene: TRBJ2-1; v_gene: TRBV29-1; d_gene: TRBD2; abundance: .
CDR3aa: CASSSDRTRREAFF; CDR3nt: TGTGCCAGCAGTTCAGACAGAACCAGGAGGGAAGCTTTCTTT; j_gene: TRBJ1-1; v_gene: TRBV6-1; d_gene: .; abundance: .
CDR3aa: CASSVGTSRLDEQYF; CDR3nt: TGTGCCAGCAGCGTAGGGACTAGCCGTCTCGACGAGCAGTACTTC; j_gene: TRBJ2-7; v_gene: TRBV7-9; d_gene: TRBD2; abundance: .
CDR3aa: CASSLFSNTEAFF; CDR3nt: TGCGCCAGCAGCTTGTTCTCGAACACTGAAGCTTTCTTT; j_gene: TRBJ1-1; v_gene: TRBV5-1; d_gene: .; abundance: once
CDR3aa: CASSDSGTSDTGELFF; CDR3nt: TGTGCCAGCAGTGACTCCGGGACTTCAGACACCGGGGAGCTGTTTTTT; j_gene: TRBJ2-2; v_gene: TRBV6-4; d_gene: .; abundance: large
CDR3aa: CASSPTGVGGNEQFF; CDR3nt: TGTGCCAGCAGCCCGACAGGGGTGGGTGGCAATGAGCAGTTCTTC; j_gene: TRBJ2-1; v_gene: TRBV11-3; d_gene: TRBD1; abundance: .
CDR3aa: CATSRENVQYF; CDR3nt: TGTGCCACCAGCAGAGAAAATGTCCAGTACTTC; j_gene: TRBJ2-5; v_gene: TRBV15; d_gene: .; abundance: .
CDR3aa: CASSLGGAASGRTDTQYF; CDR3nt: TGCGCCAGCAGCTTGGGAGGGGCGGCTAGCGGGAGAACAGATACGCAGTATTTT; j_gene: TRBJ2-3; v_gene: TRBV5-1; d_gene: TRBD2; abundance: once
CDR3aa: CASSDSGADYGYTF; CDR3nt: TGTGCCAGCAGTGACTCCGGGGCAGACTATGGCTACACCTTC; j_gene: TRBJ1-2; v_gene: TRBV2; d_gene: .; abundance: .
CDR3aa: CASSLQPGREKLFF; CDR3nt: TGTGCCAGCTCATTACAGCCAGGTCGTGAAAAACTGTTTTTT; j_gene: TRBJ1-4; v_gene: TRBV18; d_gene: .; abundance: few
CDR3aa: CASRGEQGWTGELFF; CDR3nt: TGTGCCAGTAGGGGAGAACAGGGATGGACCGGGGAGCTGTTTTTT; j_gene: TRBJ2-2; v_gene: TRBV19; d_gene: .; abundance: .
CDR3aa: CASSFPRGTLEKLFF; CDR3nt: TGTGCCAGCAGCTTTCCCCGGGGCACGTTGGAAAAACTGTTTTTT; j_gene: TRBJ1-4; v_gene: TRBV11-3; d_gene: .; abundance: .
CDR3aa: CASSLDTTLSTDTQYF; CDR3nt: TGTGCCAGCAGCCTAGACACCACTTTAAGTACAGATACGCAGTATTTT; j_gene: TRBJ2-3; v_gene: TRBV7-8; d_gene: .; abundance: .
CDR3aa: CASSLALETTKYGYTF; CDR3nt: TGTGCCAGCAGCTTGGCTTTGGAAACAACTAAGTATGGCTACACCTTC; j_gene: TRBJ1-2; v_gene: TRBV5-5; d_gene: .; abundance: .
CDR3aa: CASRRLNTEAFF; CDR3nt: TGTGCCAGTAGAAGGCTGAACACTGAAGCTTTCTTT; j_gene: TRBJ1-1; v_gene: TRBV19; d_gene: .; abundance: .
CDR3aa: CASSPDGSGNTIYF; CDR3nt: TGTGCCAGCAGCCCGGACGGCTCTGGAAACACCATATATTTT; j_gene: TRBJ1-3; v_gene: TRBV5-6; d_gene: .; abundance: .
CDR3aa: CASSLFGEGVTDTQYF; CDR3nt: .; j_gene: TRBJ2-3; v_gene: TRBV5-1; d_gene: .; abundance: .
CDR3aa: CSVRHLSGRAVEQYF; CDR3nt: TGCAGCGTCCGACACCTTAGCGGGAGGGCCGTAGAGCAGTACTTC; j_gene: TRBJ2-7; v_gene: TRBV29-1; d_gene: TRBD2; abundance: .
CDR3aa: CASSPTPGQGAHGYTF; CDR3nt: TGCGCCAGCAGCCCGACCCCCGGACAGGGGGCTCATGGCTACACCTTC; j_gene: TRBJ1-2; v_gene: TRBV5-1; d_gene: TRBD1; abundance: .
CDR3aa: CASTRDRAAYEQYF; CDR3nt: TGTGCCAGCACCAGGGACAGGGCAGCCTACGAGCAGTACTTC; j_gene: TRBJ2-7; v_gene: TRBV5-4; d_gene: TRBD1; abundance: few
CDR3aa: CASSYNGQVSGNTIYF; CDR3nt: TGTGCCAGCTCATATAACGGACAGGTCTCTGGAAACACCATATATTTT; j_gene: TRBJ1-3; v_gene: TRBV18; d_gene: TRBD1; abundance: .
CDR3aa: CARPSGDGELFF; CDR3nt: TGTGCCAGACCAAGTGGCGACGGGGAGCTGTTTTTT; j_gene: TRBJ2-2; v_gene: TRBV27; d_gene: .; abundance: once
CDR3aa: CASTMTGGDGGVSGELFF; CDR3nt: TGTGCCAGTACCATGACCGGAGGGGATGGGGGAGTTTCCGGGGAGCTGTTTTTT; j_gene: TRBJ2-2; v_gene: TRBV19; d_gene: .; abundance: .
CDR3aa: CSVRTSGRNSYNEQFF; CDR3nt: TGCAGCGTTCGGACTAGCGGGAGAAACTCCTACAATGAGCAGTTCTTC; j_gene: TRBJ2-1; v_gene: TRBV29-1; d_gene: TRBD2; abundance: .
CDR3aa: CASSQDNRDRMNTEAFF; CDR3nt: TGTGCCAGCAGCCAAGATAACCGGGACAGAATGAACACTGAAGCTTTCTTT; j_gene: TRBJ1-1; v_gene: TRBV14; d_gene: TRBD1; abundance: .
CDR3aa: CASSSPPAGGNTIYF; CDR3nt: TGTGCCAGCAGCAGCCCGCCCGCGGGAGGAAACACCATATATTTT; j_gene: TRBJ1-3; v_gene: TRBV2; d_gene: .; abundance: .
CDR3aa: CASSLPSGEQFF; CDR3nt: TGTGCCAGCAGTCTCCCCAGCGGTGAGCAGTTCTTC; j_gene: TRBJ2-1; v_gene: TRBV6-1; d_gene: .; abundance: .
CDR3aa: CASSLGQGISYGYTF; CDR3nt: TGCGCCAGCAGCCTAGGACAGGGGATCAGCTATGGCTACACCTTC; j_gene: TRBJ1-2; v_gene: TRBV5-1; d_gene: TRBD1; abundance: .
CDR3aa: CASSNTGTSGSYEQYF; CDR3nt: TGTGCCAGTAGTAACACCGGGACTAGCGGGAGCTACGAGCAGTACTTC; j_gene: TRBJ2-7; v_gene: TRBV19; d_gene: TRBD2; abundance: .
CDR3aa: CASSRGGATYEQYF; CDR3nt: TGTGCCAGCTCTCGAGGAGGGGCTACCTACGAGCAGTACTTC; j_gene: TRBJ2-7; v_gene: TRBV9; d_gene: .; abundance: .
CDR3aa: CASRAGGGYEQYF; CDR3nt: TGTGCCAGCAGGGCAGGGGGGGGTTACGAGCAGTACTTC; j_gene: TRBJ2-7; v_gene: TRBV27; d_gene: .; abundance: .
CDR3aa: CASTAGTVSGNTIYF; CDR3nt: TGTGCCAGTACCGCGGGGACAGTCTCTGGAAACACCATATATTTT; j_gene: TRBJ1-3; v_gene: TRBV19; d_gene: TRBD1; abundance: .
CDR3aa: CASNYTRGNTEAFF; CDR3nt: TGCGCCAGCAACTACACACGAGGGAACACTGAAGCTTTCTTT; j_gene: TRBJ1-1; v_gene: TRBV5-1; d_gene: .; abundance: .
CDR3aa: CASSVGGTAPLEQYF; CDR3nt: TGTGCCAGCAGCGTAGGGGGGACAGCCCCGTTGGAGCAGTACTTC; j_gene: TRBJ2-7; v_gene: TRBV9; d_gene: TRBD1; abundance: .
CDR3aa: CATSRDGDFSPGNTIYF; CDR3nt: TGTGCCACCAGCAGAGACGGGGATTTTTCTCCTGGAAACACCATATATTTT; j_gene: TRBJ1-3; v_gene: TRBV15; d_gene: .; abundance: once
CDR3aa: CASSLEGGVSYEQYF; CDR3nt: TGTGCCAGCAGTTTAGAAGGGGGGGTCTCCTACGAGCAGTACTTC; j_gene: TRBJ2-7; v_gene: TRBV6-1; d_gene: .; abundance: few
CDR3aa: CASSVELHNTGELFF; CDR3nt: TGTGCCAGCAGCGTAGAGCTCCATAACACCGGGGAGCTGTTTTTT; j_gene: TRBJ2-2; v_gene: TRBV9; d_gene: .; abundance: .
CDR3aa: CASSLQGLNDYEQYF; CDR3nt: TGCGCCAGCAGCCTCCAGGGCCTCAATGACTACGAGCAGTACTTC; j_gene: TRBJ2-7; v_gene: TRBV5-1; d_gene: .; abundance: .
CDR3aa: CASSYAENTEAFF; CDR3nt: TGTGCCAGCAGTTACGCGGAGAACACTGAAGCTTTCTTT; j_gene: TRBJ1-1; v_gene: TRBV6-5; d_gene: .; abundance: .
CDR3aa: CASSVANMALDNEQFF; CDR3nt: TGTGCCAGCAGCGTAGCGAACATGGCCCTGGACAATGAGCAGTTCTTC; j_gene: TRBJ2-1; v_gene: TRBV9; d_gene: .; abundance: .
CDR3aa: CASSPLASSTGELFF; CDR3nt: TGTGCCAGCAGTCCACTAGCGTCGAGCACCGGGGAGCTGTTTTTT; j_gene: TRBJ2-2; v_gene: TRBV6-1; d_gene: TRBD2; abundance: .
CDR3aa: CASSLAGRQSVSQPQHF; CDR3nt: TGTGCCAGCAGCTTGGCAGGTCGGCAATCGGTATCTCAGCCCCAGCATTTT; j_gene: TRBJ1-5; v_gene: TRBV5-6; d_gene: .; abundance: .
CDR3aa: CASRPDRVDNQPQHF; CDR3nt: TGTGCCAGCAGACCGGACAGGGTCGACAATCAGCCCCAGCATTTT; j_gene: TRBJ1-5; v_gene: TRBV2; d_gene: TRBD1; abundance: once
CDR3aa: CASSNSEKLFF; CDR3nt: TGTGCCAGCAGCAACAGCGAAAAACTGTTTTTT; j_gene: TRBJ1-4; v_gene: TRBV6-5; d_gene: .; abundance: .
CDR3aa: CASRDDSLGTGELFF; CDR3nt: TGTGCCAGCAGAGACGACAGCCTTGGGACCGGGGAGCTGTTTTTT; j_gene: TRBJ2-2; v_gene: TRBV2; d_gene: .; abundance: .
CDR3aa: CARRTGGGEQYF; CDR3nt: TGTGCCAGAAGGACAGGGGGGGGCGAGCAGTACTTC; j_gene: TRBJ2-7; v_gene: TRBV7-5; d_gene: .; abundance: .
CDR3aa: CASSESANRPLYEQYF; CDR3nt: TGCGCCAGCAGTGAGTCGGCCAACAGGCCCCTCTACGAGCAGTACTTC; j_gene: TRBJ2-7; v_gene: TRBV10-1; d_gene: .; abundance: .
CDR3aa: CASSPSPVVETNYGYTF; CDR3nt: TGTGCCAGCAGCCCGAGCCCCGTCGTGGAGACTAACTATGGCTACACCTTC; j_gene: TRBJ1-2; v_gene: TRBV7-3; d_gene: .; abundance: .
CDR3aa: CASSATGQGYIQYF; CDR3nt: TGTGCCAGCAGCGCAACCGGACAGGGATACATTCAGTACTTC; j_gene: TRBJ2-4; v_gene: TRBV9; d_gene: TRBD1; abundance: .
CDR3aa: CASSPRLAGGADTQYF; CDR3nt: TGTGCCAGCAGCCCCCGACTAGCGGGAGGTGCAGATACGCAGTATTTT; j_gene: TRBJ2-3; v_gene: TRBV9; d_gene: TRBD2; abundance: .
CDR3aa: CASSPRTGGGYEQYF; CDR3nt: TGTGCCAGCAGCCCTCGGACAGGGGGTGGTTACGAGCAGTACTTC; j_gene: TRBJ2-7; v_gene: TRBV7-9; d_gene: TRBD1; abundance: .